These 22 T cell receptor beta chains were all obtained from the same sample, sequenced in a study of blood T cell repertoires in COVID-19. Only in-frame clones appear in the TCRdb table, and some are missing; sequencing was by immunoSEQ multiplex PCR. Here the sample spans approximately 140,000 clones, under 85% being singletons. Sequenced input: peripheral blood. The source is a human donor in a cohort sampled during active COVID-19.

The J gene is TRBJ2-7, the V gene TRBV19, with TRBD1 as a possible D gene (6 bases). The CDR3 runs to 13 residues. Trimming stripped 3 bases from V and 5 bases from J, with 11 bases between. In germline, CDR1 is LNHDA, CDR2 SQIVND (reference sequence). CDR3 sequence: CASSMQQGNEQYF. CDR3 nucleotide sequence: TGTGCCAGTAGTATGCAACAGGGTAACGAGCAGTACTTC.

V gene TRBV14 combines with J gene TRBJ2-2; D is uncertain. Trimming removed 2 bases at V and 4 bases at J, with 8 bases between. Germline V gives CDR1 SGHDN, CDR2 FVKESK. This CDR3 has 14 amino acids. CDR3 loop: CASSQLLVTGELFF. In DNA form, the CDR3 reads TGTGCCAGCAGCCAATTACTGGTCACCGGGGAGCTGTTTTTT.

The chain couples TRBV2 to TRBJ1-1, with a tentative D call TRBD1 (6 bases). Per the germline V gene, CDR1 is SNHLY and CDR2 is FYNNEI. The CDR3 is 15 residues long. The V end was cut by 7 bases, the J end by 0 bases, with 15 bases between. CDR3 nucleotide sequence: TGTGCCAGCATCGAGCAGGGGTTAGTGAACACTGAAGCTTTCTTT. It encodes CASIEQGLVNTEAFF. Full variable domain (outside the CDR3, taken from reference TRBV2 and TRBJ1-1): EPEVTQTPSHQVTQMGQEVILRCVPISNHLYFYWYRQILGQKVEFLVSFYNNEISEKSEIFDDQFSVERPDGSNFTLKIRSTKLEDSAMYFCASIEQGLVNTEAFFGQGTRLTVV.

The V gene is TRBV6-2 or TRBV6-3, the J gene TRBJ2-7; D remains ambiguous. CDR3 length equals 16 residues. Per germline, CDR1 MNHEY and CDR2 SVGEGT. V shed 4 bases and J shed 1 base, with 17 bases lying between them. The DNA of the CDR3 is TGTGCCAGCAGTTTCCTCCTCATGGAGAAATCCTACGAGCAGTACTTC. Its translation is CASSFLLMEKSYEQYF.

V usage is TRBV27 and J usage is TRBJ2-1; tentatively, D is TRBD2 (7 bases). The CDR3 is 13 amino acids. Germline CDR1 is MNHEY and CDR2 is SMNVEV (reference sequence). Trimming cost V 2 bases and J 9 bases, with 11 bases left between them. The CDR3 protein is CASSLGGDTEQFF. CDR3 bases: TGTGCCAGCAGTTTAGGGGGGGACACTGAGCAGTTCTTC.

This rearrangement joins TRBV12-5 to TRBJ2-2; D perhaps matches TRBD2 (5 bases). V was pared by 7 bases and J by 6 bases, with 18 bases between. This CDR3 has 15 amino acids. From germline, CDR1 is LGHNT and CDR2 FRNRAP. The CDR3 DNA is TGTGCTAGTGTTGAGTTCGGGCAGGAGGCCGGGGAGCTGTTTTTT. Residues: CASVEFGQEAGELFF.

The V call is TRBV9, the J call TRBJ2-2, with D unclear. Trimming left V 0 bases short and J 5 bases short, with 14 bases between. Germline V gene lookup returns CDR1 SGDLS and CDR2 YYNGEE. This CDR3 has 16 residues. The CDR3 region is CASSVGGVPGTGELFF. The DNA for the CDR3 is TGTGCCAGCAGCGTAGGCGGAGTTCCCGGGACCGGGGAGCTGTTTTTT.

The chain recombines TRBV18 with TRBJ2-5, with 8 bases identical to TRBD1. Unmatched junction bases numbered 9, after V lost 5 bases and J lost 7 bases. The germline V gene has CDR1 KGHSH and CDR2 LQKENI. The CDR3 is 14 amino acids. The CDR3 nucleotides are TGTGCCAGCTCATCCTCGACAGGGGACGGGACCCAGTACTTC. Translating gives CASSSSTGDGTQYF.

Here the CDR3 reads CASSDDRINGYTF. The CDR3 coding sequence is TGTGCCAGCAGCGACGACAGGATCAATGGCTACACCTTC. The V and J genes are TRBV9 and TRBJ1-2, with D maybe TRBD1 (6 bases). Germline CDR1 SGDLS, CDR2 YYNGEE. The CDR3 spans 13 residues. V lost 3 bases to trimming and J lost 6 bases, with 12 bases between them.

This rearrangement joins TRBV19 to TRBJ2-7; 10 nucleotides line up with TRBD1. The CDR3 length is 14 residues. V lost 5 bases to trimming and J lost 2 bases; unmatched junction nucleotides: 3. Germline assignment: CDR1 LNHDA and CDR2 SQIVND (reference sequence). The CDR3 here is CASSSDRGPYEQYF. The DNA of the CDR3 is TGTGCCAGTAGTTCCGACAGGGGGCCCTACGAGCAGTACTTC.

The chain links TRBV7-9 to TRBJ1-2, with 7 bases aligning to TRBD1. This CDR3 comprises 16 residues. The V gene's germline CDR1 is SEHNR and CDR2 FQNEAQ (reference sequence). V dropped 5 bases and J dropped 7; count of bases not matched to a gene: 16. The CDR3 coding sequence is TGTGCCAGCAGCCTACAATCGACAGGGTACGTTTCTGGCTACACCTTC. Translated: CASSLQSTGYVSGYTF.

This clone came up a few times. This rearrangement joins TRBV15 to TRBJ2-2, with 9 nucleotides matching TRBD1. Germline CDR1 reads LNHNV; CDR2 reads YYDKDF (reference sequence). There are 14 residues in the CDR3. The V gene end was trimmed by 3 bases and the J gene end by 10 bases; junction bases not matched to a gene: 6. The CDR3 reads CATSRDRGSPELFF. The CDR3 DNA sequence: TGTGCCACCAGCAGGGACAGGGGATCCCCGGAGCTGTTTTTT.

V gene TRBV19 combines with J gene TRBJ2-2, with D possibly TRBD1 on 5 matching bases. This CDR3 is 15 amino acids long. Germline CDR1 LNHDA, CDR2 SQIVND (reference sequence). The V and J ends lost 6 bases and 0 bases respectively, with 11 bases between them. The CDR3 DNA follows: TGTGCCAGTAGGCCAGGGCCCGCGAACACCGGGGAGCTGTTTTTT. The encoded protein is CASRPGPANTGELFF.

This sequence joins TRBV2 and TRBJ2-1; 7 bases are a match to TRBD2. The CDR3 extends over 13 amino acids. Germline CDR1 reads SNHLY; CDR2 reads FYNNEI. V gave up 4 bases and J gave up 9 bases; unmatched junction bases: 6. In nucleotides, the CDR3 is TGTGCCAGCAGTGTTACTAGCGATGGTGAGCAGTTCTTC. Translation gives CASSVTSDGEQFF.

V usage is TRBV28 and J usage is TRBJ1-1; D not certain. Trimming stripped 6 bases from V and 5 bases from J, with 10 bases between. The CDR3 sequence is 12 residues long. Germline lookup yields CDR1 MDHEN and CDR2 SYDVKM. The CDR3 DNA is TGTGCCAGCAGGCTTAGCGGGACTGAAGCTTTCTTT. Translating gives CASRLSGTEAFF.

CDR3 residues: CASSLGSGRADYGYTF. CDR3 nucleotide sequence: TGTGCCAGCAGCTTAGGATCTGGCAGGGCGGACTATGGCTACACCTTC. The V call is TRBV7-9, the J call TRBJ1-2; a possible D gene is TRBD1 (5 bases). The CDR3 is 16 residues long. CDR1 and CDR2 (germline): SEHNR, FQNEAQ (reference sequence). V lost 1 base and J lost 3, with 15 bases in between.

The V gene is TRBV19, the J gene TRBJ1-2; 7 bases match TRBD1. The germline CDR1 and CDR2 sequences are LNHDA and SQIVND (reference sequence). V gave up 3 bases and J gave up 4 bases; unmatched junction bases: 14. The CDR3 length is 17 residues. The CDR3 DNA reads as TGTGCCAGTAGTATGAAGGACAGGCATTCCGCTGGCTATGGCTACACCTTC. This encodes CASSMKDRHSAGYGYTF.

The chain employs TRBV10-3 and TRBJ1-5, with a possible D match to TRBD1 (5 bases). Trimming pared 10 bases from V and 4 bases from J, leaving 14 bases between. Germline-derived CDR1 and CDR2 are ENHRY and SYGVKD. This CDR3 region has 13 residues. CDR3 protein: CATLEGRNQPQHF. Written as DNA, the CDR3 is TGTGCCACCCTCGAGGGGAGGAATCAGCCCCAGCATTTT.

The genes are TRBV9 and TRBJ2-3, with a possible D match to TRBD2 (6 bases). The germline V and J ends were trimmed by 0 bases and 1 base, with 12 bases remaining between them. This CDR3 is 16 amino acids long. From germline, CDR1 is SGDLS and CDR2 YYNGEE. The CDR3 is CASSVGGGGGTDTQYF. The DNA for the CDR3 is TGTGCCAGCAGCGTAGGTGGCGGCGGGGGCACAGATACGCAGTATTTT.

The chain uses TRBV9 and TRBJ1-4; D is unresolved. CDR1 SGDLS and CDR2 YYNGEE come from the germline V gene. The CDR3 runs 15 residues. Deletions cut 4 bases from V and 2 bases from J, with 12 bases between. The CDR3 sequence is CASSPTRVTNEKLFF. The CDR3 DNA sequence: TGTGCCAGCAGCCCCACGAGGGTTACTAATGAAAAACTGTTTTTT.

This chain uses TRBV28 with TRBJ1-1, with 7 bases matching TRBD1. With 3 bases clipped from V and 5 bases from J, the junction kept 6 bases outside the gene matches. The germline V gene has CDR1 MDHEN and CDR2 SYDVKM. There are 14 residues in the CDR3. This CDR3 is CASSFGQAGTEAFF. For the CDR3, the DNA is TGTGCCAGCAGTTTTGGACAGGCGGGGACTGAAGCTTTCTTT.

The rearrangement links TRBV15 to TRBJ1-1, with 8 bases aligning to TRBD1. CDR1 is LNHNV, CDR2 YYDKDF, per germline (reference sequence). CDR3 length equals 18 residues. J gave up 5 bases and V 1 base, and 15 bases lay outside the gene matches. The CDR3 DNA is TGTGCCACCAGCAGAGGCGGGGAAATATGGACAGGGTGGACTGAAGCTTTCTTT. Translating it yields CATSRGGEIWTGWTEAFF.